Listed here is a single TCR beta chain. This record comes from a study of control samples from healthy donors and cancer patients. This CDR3 is built from 13 residues. From germline, CDR1 is SGHKS and CDR2 YYEKEE (reference sequence). Trimming pared 1 base from V and 4 bases from J, leaving 8 bases between. The repertoire was sequenced with immunoSEQ multiplex PCR; TCRdb's copy has only in-frame clones and lacks some. The table shows 150,000 or so clones, with roughly 93% occurring only once. The clonotype originates from a man in his late teens or twenties in good health. The sample consisted of blood. The chain employs TRBV5-5 and TRBJ1-1; no definite D call. The CDR3 reads CASSLYYSTEAFF. DNA for the CDR3: TGTGCCAGCAGCTTGTATTACTCCACTGAAGCTTTCTTT. Combining the CDR3 with reference TRBV5-5 and TRBJ1-1 gives the whole variable domain DAGVTQSPTHLIKTRGQQVTLRCSPISGHKSVSWYQQVLGQGPQFIFQYYEKEERGRGNFPDRFSARQFPNYSSELNVNALLLGDSALYLCASSLYYSTEAFFGQGTRLTVV.